Presented here are 13 T cell receptor beta chains from one specimen sequenced in a study of monozygotic twins with inflammatory bowel disease. TCRdb re-called the 5' RACE reads and shows each CDR3 protein once, DNA omitted. The clone table shows approximately 150,000 distinct CDR3 sequences, with the ten largest holding around 7.2%. Sequences were obtained from blood. All receptors come from a human donor with ulcerative colitis or Crohn's disease, or a healthy co-twin of an affected twin (not recorded which).

V gene TRBV20-1 combines with J gene TRBJ1-5; the D gene TCRdb calls, TRBD1, cannot be checked with no DNA. The CDR3 is 17 amino acids. The germline CDR1 and CDR2 sequences are DFQATT and SNEGSKA (reference sequence). This chain's CDR3 is CSAQGQGGKLSNQPQHF.

The rearrangement uses TRBV27 and TRBJ1-1; the D call from TCRdb, TRBD1, cannot be confirmed without DNA. Germline CDR1 is MNHEY and CDR2 is SMNVEV (reference sequence). CDR3 length equals 17 residues. The CDR3 region is CASRQLVGEGGGTEAFF.

The genes are TRBV18 and TRBJ1-1; without DNA, the TCRdb call of TRBD1 cannot be checked. The CDR3 spans 13 residues. Germline CDR1 reads KGHSH; CDR2 reads LQKENI. This CDR3 reads CASSQDRATEAFF.

The chain employs TRBV6-6 and TRBJ2-5; TCRdb's D call, TRBD1, is unchecked because there is no DNA. Germline lookup yields CDR1 MNHNY and CDR2 SVGAGI (reference sequence). There are 12 residues in the CDR3. CDR3 residues: CASSRQGAILYF.

This rearrangement joins TRBV18 to TRBJ2-5; TCRdb lists TRBD1, though no DNA is available to test this call. CDR3 length: 13 amino acids. Germline V gene sequence: CDR1 KGHSH, CDR2 LQKENI. This CDR3 reads CASSARGQETQYF. Complete variable domain (other parts from reference TRBV18 and TRBJ2-5): NAGVMQNPRHLVRRRGQEARLRCSPMKGHSHVYWYRQLPEEGLKFMVYLQKENIIDESGMPKERFSAEFPKEGPSILRIQQVVRGDSAAYFCASSARGQETQYFGPGTRLLVL.

The chain recombines TRBV7-9 with TRBJ1-1; TCRdb picks TRBD1, but there is no DNA to check that call. The germline gives CDR1 SEHNR, CDR2 FQNEAQ (reference sequence). The CDR3 has 16 residues. This CDR3 reads CASSGGGVRGNTEAFF.

The V call is TRBV2, the J call TRBJ2-1. There are 11 residues in the CDR3. CDR1 and CDR2 (germline): SNHLY, FYNNEI. The CDR3 loop reads CASTQTYEQFF. Drawing the rest from reference TRBV2 and TRBJ2-1, the complete variable domain is EPEVTQTPSHQVTQMGQEVILRCVPISNHLYFYWYRQILGQKVEFLVSFYNNEISEKSEIFDDQFSVERPDGSNFTLKIRSTKLEDSAMYFCASTQTYEQFFGPGTRLTVL.

The chain recombines TRBV7-6 with TRBJ2-7; absent DNA, TCRdb's TRBD1 call cannot be checked. Germline V CDR1 and CDR2: SGHVS, FNYEAQ. There are 14 residues in the CDR3. CDR3 amino acids: CASSLSGEAYEQYF.

J is TRBJ1-1 and V is TRBV29-1; TCRdb outputs TRBD1, but without DNA this stays unchecked. In germline, CDR1 is SQVTM, CDR2 ANQGSEA. The CDR3 spans 12 residues. CDR3 protein: CSVDRAKTEAFF.

This chain uses TRBV14 with TRBJ1-3; without DNA, the TCRdb call of TRBD1 cannot be checked. The CDR3 is 15 residues long. Per the germline V gene, CDR1 is SGHDN and CDR2 is FVKESK. CDR3 sequence: CASSQIQPPGNTIYF.

The chain uses TRBV7-3 and TRBJ2-1; absent DNA, TCRdb's TRBD1 call cannot be checked. The CDR3 totals 13 residues. Germline V CDR1 and CDR2: SGHTA, FQGTGA. The CDR3 region is CASSLTFRDEQFF.

The chain recombines TRBV12-3 or TRBV12-4 with TRBJ2-2; TCRdb designates TRBD2, a call that cannot be tested without DNA. The CDR3 is 15 residues long. CDR3 residues: CASSPADSVAGELFF.

V is TRBV6-5 and J is TRBJ1-2. The germline V gene has CDR1 MNHEY and CDR2 SVGAGI. CDR3 length: 15 amino acids. The CDR3 spells CASSYSRRRSYGYTF.